The 21 T cell receptor beta chains listed next were all sequenced from one sample in a study of T cell responses to AZD1222 COVID-19 vaccine. TCRdb's table, derived via immunoSEQ multiplex PCR, lists solely in-frame clones and lacks some. The sample includes tens of thousands of clones, about 70% of them seen just once. The sample was peripheral blood, taken on day 0 of AZD1222 vaccination. The origin of the receptors is an adult in good health.

The gene calls are TRBV5-1 and TRBJ1-2; TRBD1 matches 7 bases. The CDR3 has 14 amino acids. From germline, CDR1 is SGHRS and CDR2 YFSETQ. J was trimmed by 8 bases and V by 3 bases; bases with no gene match: 10. CDR3 sequence (DNA): TGCGCCAGCAGCTGGACAACAGGGGTTTTAGGCTACACCTTC. Amino acids: CASSWTTGVLGYTF.

At least ten counts were recorded for this clone. The chain uses TRBV7-9 and TRBJ2-1; no firm D call. V lost 2 bases, J lost 6 bases, and 5 bases lay in between. The CDR3 is 12 residues long. Germline V gene data show CDR1 as SEHNR and CDR2 as FQNEAQ (reference sequence). The CDR3 region has the DNA TGTGCCAGCAGCTTACAGGCCAATGAGCAGTTCTTC. Residues: CASSLQANEQFF. The whole variable domain, remainder taken from reference TRBV7-9 and TRBJ2-1, is DTGVSQNPRHKITKRGQNVTFRCDPISEHNRLYWYRQTLGQGPEFLTYFQNEAQLEKSRLLSDRFSAERPKGSFSTLEIQRTEQGDSAMYLCASSLQANEQFFGPGTRLTVL.

The chain couples TRBV10-1 to TRBJ2-5; unclear D gene. Trimming left V 4 bases short and J 2 bases short, with 8 bases between. The CDR3 consists of 13 residues. In germline, CDR1 is WNHNN, CDR2 SYGVQD (reference sequence). The CDR3, as DNA: TGCGCCAGCAGTGGTACAGTACAAGAGACCCAGTACTTC. Protein sequence: CASSGTVQETQYF.

The chain couples TRBV7-2 to TRBJ2-3; no clear D gene. Per germline, CDR1 SGHTA and CDR2 FQGNSA. Trimming left V 7 bases short and J 3 bases short, with 14 bases between. The CDR3 totals 14 residues. CDR3 sequence: CASIPGLGTDTQYF. Written as DNA, the CDR3 is TGTGCCAGCATCCCGGGCCTAGGGACAGATACGCAGTATTTT. The entire variable domain, with the rest obtained from reference TRBV7-2 and TRBJ2-3, is as follows: GAGVSQSPSNKVTEKGKDVELRCDPISGHTALYWYRQSLGQGLEFLIYFQGNSAPDKSGLPSDRFSAERTGGSVSTLTIQRTQQEDSAVYLCASIPGLGTDTQYFGPGTRLTVL.

The chain employs TRBV9 and TRBJ1-2; 7 nucleotides match TRBD1. CDR1 and CDR2 (germline): SGDLS, YYNGEE. The V segment lost 3 bases and the J segment 8 bases; nucleotides outside the gene matches: 13. CDR3 length: 15 amino acids. The CDR3 reads CASSEEAGGNHGYTF. CDR3 bases: TGTGCCAGCAGCGAGGAGGCAGGGGGGAATCACGGCTACACCTTC. The whole variable domain, remainder taken from reference TRBV9 and TRBJ1-2, is DSGVTQTPKHLITATGQRVTLRCSPRSGDLSVYWYQQSLDQGLQFLIQYYNGEERAKGNILERFSAQQFPDLHSELNLSSLELGDSALYFCASSEEAGGNHGYTFGSGTRLTVV.

The gene calls are TRBV28 and TRBJ1-1; 8 bases agree with TRBD1. V shed 6 bases and J 0 bases; nucleotides not matched to a gene: 6. Germline CDR1 and CDR2: MDHEN and SYDVKM. This CDR3 contains 15 residues. The CDR3 loop reads CASRRPGQVNTEAFF. The DNA for the CDR3 is TGTGCCAGCAGACGTCCGGGACAGGTGAACACTGAAGCTTTCTTT.

This chain links TRBV4-3 with TRBJ1-1, with 8 bases aligning to TRBD1. After removal of 2 bases from V and 1 base from J, the junction contained 6 bases not matched to a gene. Germline values: CDR1 LGHNA, CDR2 YSLEER. The CDR3 extends over 16 amino acids. The CDR3 sequence: CASSQYLGQENTEAFF. Here the CDR3 DNA reads TGCGCCAGCAGCCAATATCTGGGACAGGAGAACACTGAAGCTTTCTTT.

The rearrangement uses TRBV19 and TRBJ1-2; no definite D call. The V gene lost 0 bases and the J gene lost 5 bases, with 16 bases spanning the gap. Germline loops: CDR1 LNHDA, CDR2 SQIVND (reference sequence). The CDR3 has 16 residues. CDR3 coding DNA: TGTGCCAGTAGTATAGATCCCCAGCGCGATATTTATGGCTACACCTTC. Its protein is CASSIDPQRDIYGYTF.

The chain has TRBV12-3 or TRBV12-4 and TRBJ2-7; 7 nucleotides agree with TRBD1. With 11 bases clipped from V and 3 bases from J, the junction kept 4 bases outside the gene matches. The CDR3 sequence is 11 residues long. CDR3 sequence: CASGQIYEQYF. Written as DNA, the CDR3 is TGTGCCTCGGGACAGATCTACGAGCAGTACTTC.

This clone was counted once. This sequence joins TRBV7-3 and TRBJ2-5, with TRBD2 matching over 12 bases. The germline gives CDR1 SGHTA, CDR2 FQGTGA. The CDR3 is 16 residues long. The ends lost 2 bases at V and 3 bases at J; junction bases unmatched: 4. This chain's CDR3 is CASSLGLAGNEETQYF. CDR3 sequence (DNA): TGTGCCAGCAGCTTAGGACTAGCGGGGAACGAAGAGACCCAGTACTTC.

The rearrangement joins TRBV10-3 to TRBJ2-6, with D perhaps TRBD2 (5 bases). CDR1 and CDR2 from the germline V gene are ENHRY and SYGVKD. Trimming shortened V by 10 bases and J by 1 base, and 17 bases separated the two germline ends. This CDR3 has 16 residues. CDR3 amino acids: CATAADPDSGANVLTF. CDR3 DNA: TGTGCCACCGCAGCGGACCCTGATTCTGGGGCCAACGTCCTGACTTTC.

The V call is TRBV11-3, the J call TRBJ1-5; 8 nucleotides align to TRBD1. Trimming at V came to 6 bases and at J to 6 bases, leaving 10 bases not matched to a gene. CDR3 size: 15 residues. The germline V gene has CDR1 SGHNT and CDR2 YENEEA. The CDR3 nucleotides read TGTGCCAGCAGATCCTCGGGACAGGTAAGTCAGCCCCAGCATTTT. It codes for CASRSSGQVSQPQHF. The full variable domain, in which reference TRBV11-3 and TRBJ1-5 provide the parts outside the CDR3, is EAGVVQSPRYKIIEKKQPVAFWCNPISGHNTLYWYLQNLGQGPELLIRYENEEAVDDSQLPKDRFSAERLKGVDSTLKIQPAELGDSAVYLCASRSSGQVSQPQHFGDGTRLSIL.

The chain uses TRBV10-3 and TRBJ2-7; the match to TRBD1 covers 8 bases. The CDR3 spans 13 residues. The V gene end was trimmed by 7 bases and the J gene end by 5 bases; junction bases not matched to a gene: 7. Germline CDR1 and CDR2: ENHRY and SYGVKD. This CDR3 is CAIKGTGGNEQYF. The CDR3, as DNA: TGTGCCATCAAGGGGACAGGAGGGAACGAGCAGTACTTC.

The chain links TRBV10-3 to TRBJ2-2; D perhaps matches TRBD2 (5 bases). The CDR3 is made up of 17 amino acids. Looked up from germline, CDR1 is ENHRY and CDR2 is SYGVKD. Trimming stripped 0 bases from V and 2 bases from J, with 13 bases between. CDR3 sequence reads: CAISESSGFDNTGELFF. In DNA form, the CDR3 reads TGTGCCATCAGTGAGTCGAGCGGATTTGATAACACCGGGGAGCTGTTTTTT.

The chain uses TRBV6-5 and TRBJ2-2; D might be TRBD1 (5 bases). Trimming cost V 5 bases and J 1 base, with 11 bases left between them. The CDR3 loop spans 15 amino acids. Germline loops: CDR1 MNHEY, CDR2 SVGAGI. The CDR3, as DNA: TGTGCCAGCAGTCCAGGGATTGGGAACACCGGGGAGCTGTTTTTT. It codes for CASSPGIGNTGELFF.

In regard to this clone: Within the sample, other DNA sequences also encode this same CDR3. V usage is TRBV7-6 and J usage is TRBJ2-2; D gene unclear. The CDR3 is 14 amino acids. Germline V gives CDR1 SGHVS, CDR2 FNYEAQ. The V and J ends lost 0 bases and 1 base respectively, with 3 bases between them. CDR3 loop: CASSLARNTGELFF. The CDR3 DNA reads as TGTGCCAGCAGCTTAGCCAGGAACACCGGGGAGCTGTTTTTT.

This clone was counted at least ten times. The rearrangement uses TRBV12-3 or TRBV12-4 and TRBJ1-1; D not resolved. The CDR3 covers 13 residues. V was pared by 6 bases and J by 3 bases, with 11 bases between. In nucleotides, the CDR3 is TGTGCCAGCAGCCATCGGCCACACACTGAAGCTTTCTTT. Its translation: CASSHRPHTEAFF.

CDR3 coding DNA: TGTGCCAGCAGCGGGGGTAACTATGGCTACACCTTC. This translates into CASSGGNYGYTF. The V call is TRBV11-2, the J call TRBJ1-2; TRBD1 is a possible D gene (5 bases). The CDR3 sequence is 12 residues long. Germline CDR1 SGHAT, CDR2 FQNNGV. V lost 5 bases and J lost 1, with 5 bases in between.

This clone occurred once. The chain joins TRBV11-2 to TRBJ2-7; D gene uncertain. The V end lost 1 base, the J end lost 6 bases, and 4 bases lay between the germline ends. Germline-derived CDR1 and CDR2 are SGHAT and FQNNGV. The CDR3 extends over 11 amino acids. The chain's CDR3 is CASSLGIEQYF. The CDR3, as DNA: TGTGCCAGCAGCTTAGGAATCGAGCAGTACTTC.

The J gene is TRBJ1-5, the V gene TRBV27; the D is unclear. Trimming left V 6 bases short and J 3 bases short, with 15 bases between. The CDR3 loop spans 15 amino acids. Looked up from germline, CDR1 is MNHEY and CDR2 is SMNVEV (reference sequence). The CDR3 region has the DNA TGTGCCAGCAGATCATCGGGGTCAGTCAATCAGCCCCAGCATTTT. The encoded protein is CASRSSGSVNQPQHF.

The V call is TRBV11-1, the J call TRBJ2-7; tentative D call: TRBD1 (5 bases). This CDR3 comprises 13 residues. The V and J ends lost 5 bases and 0 bases respectively, with 8 bases between them. Germline V CDR1 and CDR2: SGHAT, FQDESV (reference sequence). CDR3 in amino acids: CASSQTASYEQYF. In DNA form, the CDR3 reads TGTGCCAGCAGCCAGACAGCCTCCTACGAGCAGTACTTC.